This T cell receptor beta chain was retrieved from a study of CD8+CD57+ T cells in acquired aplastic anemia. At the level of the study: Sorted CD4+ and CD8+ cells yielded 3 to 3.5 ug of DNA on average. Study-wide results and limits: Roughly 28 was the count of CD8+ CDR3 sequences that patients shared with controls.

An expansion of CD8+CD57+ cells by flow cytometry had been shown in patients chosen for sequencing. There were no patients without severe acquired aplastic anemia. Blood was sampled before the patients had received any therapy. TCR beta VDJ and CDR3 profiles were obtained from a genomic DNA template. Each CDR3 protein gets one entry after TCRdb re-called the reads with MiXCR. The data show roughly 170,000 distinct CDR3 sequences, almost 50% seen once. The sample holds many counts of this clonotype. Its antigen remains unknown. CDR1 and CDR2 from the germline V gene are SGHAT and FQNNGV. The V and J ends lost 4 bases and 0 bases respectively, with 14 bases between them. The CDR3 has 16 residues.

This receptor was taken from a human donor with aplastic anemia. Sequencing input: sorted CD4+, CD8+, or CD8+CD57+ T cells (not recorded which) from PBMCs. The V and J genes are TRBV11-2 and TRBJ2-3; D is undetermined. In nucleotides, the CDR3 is TGTGCCAGCAGCTCGCGGTACGGCTCTAGCACAGATACGCAGTATTTT. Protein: CASSSRYGSSTDTQYF. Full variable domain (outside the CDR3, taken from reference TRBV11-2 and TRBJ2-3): EAGVAQSPRYKIIEKRQSVAFWCNPISGHATLYWYQQILGQGPKLLIQFQNNGVVDDSQLPKDRFSAERLKGVDSTLKIQPAKLEDSAVYLCASSSRYGSSTDTQYFGPGTRLTVL.